This TCR beta chain is drawn from a study of shared clonotypes between healthy human individuals. Notes on this clone: Its antigen is as yet unknown.

Deep-level running was used for the assay. The assay was immunoSEQ multiplex PCR, and TCRdb's table has in-frame clones only and misses some. This table has about 580,000 clones, roughly 98% appearing once. Terminally differentiated effector memory CD45RA+ cells were left out of the naive CD8 fraction, which was CD45RO-negative and positively selected for CCR7. Findings of the study overall: Compared with memory subsets, naive subsets generally had larger estimated richness.

Germline loops: CDR1 SEHNR, CDR2 FQNEAQ (reference sequence). V was clipped by 4 bases and J by 4 bases, with 13 bases between them. This CDR3 contains 14 residues. This clonotype originated in a young man in good health. The chain employs TRBV7-9 and TRBJ1-2; weak D call: TRBD1 (5 bases). Sequencing was carried out using naive CD8+ T cells sorted from blood. CDR3 region: CASSSLDSFYGYTF. The CDR3 bases are TGTGCCAGCAGCTCCTTAGACAGTTTCTATGGCTACACCTTC. The variable domain in full, with the rest retrieved from reference TRBV7-9 and TRBJ1-2, is DTGVSQNPRHKITKRGQNVTFRCDPISEHNRLYWYRQTLGQGPEFLTYFQNEAQLEKSRLLSDRFSAERPKGSFSTLEIQRTEQGDSAMYLCASSSLDSFYGYTFGSGTRLTVV.